The clone carrying this T cell receptor (beta chain) has just a few counts. The sample originates from a study of early T cells in non-severe SARS-CoV-2 infection. The library protocol tagged individual cDNA molecules with unique molecular identifiers. One entry per CDR3 protein results from TCRdb running MiXCR on the 5' RACE reads. Here the sample spans about 61,000 distinct CDR3 sequences, 11% being singletons. CDR3 length: 11 amino acids. Trimming pared 5 bases from V and 8 bases from J, leaving 12 bases between. Looked up from germline, CDR1 is SQVTM and CDR2 is ANQGSEA. Sequencing was carried out using whole blood. The receptor was isolated from an adult who was a healthcare worker with PCR-confirmed SARS-CoV-2 infection or an uninfected control (not recorded which). V and J are TRBV29-1 and TRBJ1-1; the D is unclear. For the CDR3, the DNA is TGCAGCGTTTATTTGAGTACAGAAGCTTTCTTT. Translated: CSVYLSTEAFF.